The 11 T cell receptor beta chains below come from one sample, sequenced in a study of T cell clonality in common variable immunodeficiency (dated by TCRdb to 2015 to 2017). To prepare the library, the immunoSEQ multiplex PCR assay was applied. TCRdb stores this immuneACCESS table with in-frame sequences only. Part of the clones is absent; in the studies checked, under half of the shortfall reflects unresolved V genes, and no reason is known for the rest. For this sample the table reports roughly 51,000 clones, with no clone seen just once. The leading ten clones occupy approximately 5.4% of the sample. Sequencing input: peripheral blood mononuclear cells. The origin of the receptors is a person aged 18 to 70 in good health.

This clone was recorded at least ten times. The read gets to within 3 residues of the CDR3 end, and the germline J gene fills in the rest. The rearrangement uses TRBV5-5 and TRBJ2-1; 7 positions agree with TRBD2. Germline CDR1 reads SGHKS; CDR2 reads YYEKEE (reference sequence). The CDR3 loop spans 14 amino acids. J gave up 8 bases and V 0 bases, and 5 bases lay outside the gene matches. The CDR3 reads CASSLGDYLHEQFF. The CDR3 bases that were read are TGTGCCAGCAGCTTGGGGGACTATCTTCATGAG.

At least ten counts were recorded for this clone. The CDR3 goes on 3 residues after the read ends, and that part is filled in from the germline J gene. V is TRBV6-2 or TRBV6-3 and J is TRBJ2-2, with D maybe TRBD2 (6 bases). Germline CDR1 reads MNHEY; CDR2 reads SVGEGT. Trimming shortened V by 0 bases and J by 4 bases, and 12 bases separated the two germline ends. The CDR3 runs to 16 residues. This CDR3 is CASSYSRGIGTGELFF. CDR3 bases read: TGTGCCAGCAGTTACTCGCGCGGGATCGGCACCGGGGAG.

By share, this clone counts as medium-sized (0.01 to 0.1%). The missing CDR3 end, 3 residues past where the read stops, is filled in from the germline J gene. The rearrangement uses TRBV7-2 and TRBJ2-4; D unresolved. Germline values: CDR1 SGHTA, CDR2 FQGNSA. The CDR3 runs 14 residues. Trimming removed 0 bases at V and 1 base at J, with 4 bases between. The CDR3 DNA, read in part, is TGTGCCAGCAGCTTAGCAGGGGCCAAAAACATT. Protein sequence: CASSLAGAKNI. The whole CDR3 protein is CASSLAGAKNIQYF.

The table lists this clone with many counts. The read is 3 residues too short to cover the CDR3 end, so that end is filled in from the germline J gene. V usage is TRBV20-1 and J usage is TRBJ1-5; TRBD1 agrees at 7 bases. This CDR3 region has 13 residues. Per germline, CDR1 DFQATT and CDR2 SNEGSKA (reference sequence). The V segment lost 5 bases and the J segment 9 bases; nucleotides outside the gene matches: 10. Incomplete CDR3 DNA: TGCAGTGCTCTCCCGAGGGGGCCGTTGCCC. Its protein is CSALPRGPLP. The whole CDR3 is CSALPRGPLPQHF.

This clone was picked up many times. The CDR3 extends 3 residues past the end of the read, so its final part is completed from the germline J gene. The rearrangement links TRBV18 to TRBJ2-1; tentative D call: TRBD2 (5 bases). The CDR3 extends over 15 amino acids. CDR1 and CDR2 (germline): KGHSH, LQKENI. V lost 2 bases and J 7 bases, leaving 15 bases between the germline ends. The CDR3 bases that were read are TGTGCCAGCTCACCAGACTACCTTCTGGGAAATGAG. This encodes CASSPDYLLGNE. The full CDR3 sequence reads CASSPDYLLGNEQFF. Drawing the rest from reference TRBV18 and TRBJ2-1, the complete variable domain is NAGVMQNPRHLVRRRGQEARLRCSPMKGHSHVYWYRQLPEEGLKFMVYLQKENIIDESGMPKERFSAEFPKEGPSILRIQQVVRGDSAAYFCASSPDYLLGNEQFFGPGTRLTVL.

This clone was seen repeatedly, ten times or more. The read stops 3 residues short of the end of the CDR3; the missing end is completed from the germline J gene. The chain links TRBV20-1 to TRBJ1-1, with TRBD1 identical over 7 bases. This CDR3 comprises 16 residues. Germline V gives CDR1 DFQATT, CDR2 SNEGSKA (reference sequence). With V trimmed by 0 bases and J by 0 bases, 7 bases remained unmatched. This CDR3 reads CSARDKGGRMNTEAFF. The DNA read from the CDR3 is TGCAGTGCTAGAGATAAAGGGGGCAGGATGAACACTGAA.

This clone showed up many times. The CDR3 region is CAIRLASEELFF. The sequenced part of the CDR3 DNA is TGTGCCATCCGACTAGCCAGTGAGGAG. This chain links TRBV2 with TRBJ2-2; 7 positions agree with TRBD2. The CDR3 end lies 3 residues beyond the end of the read and is filled in from the germline J gene. This CDR3 is 12 amino acids long. The ends lost 10 bases at V and 10 bases at J; junction bases unmatched: 9. CDR1 is SNHLY, CDR2 FYNNEI, per germline.

This clone was found many times. Read data end 3 residues before the CDR3 end; the end is taken from the germline J gene. V is TRBV7-9 and J is TRBJ2-2; the match to TRBD2 covers 8 bases. The CDR3 spans 15 residues. The germline gives CDR1 SEHNR, CDR2 FQNEAQ (reference sequence). With 5 bases clipped from V and 6 bases from J, the junction kept 8 bases outside the gene matches. Incomplete CDR3 DNA: TGTGCCAGCAGCCAGGGACTAGAGGTTTCCGGGGAG. Translating gives CASSQGLEVSGE. The CDR3 in full is CASSQGLEVSGELFF.

This clone was observed at least ten times. The CDR3 end falls 3 residues outside the read, so it is completed with the germline J gene. The rearrangement uses TRBV2 and TRBJ1-2; the match to TRBD1 covers 7 bases. The CDR3 extends over 14 amino acids. Trimming cost V 1 base and J 4 bases; bases outside gene matches: 3. Germline CDR1 is SNHLY and CDR2 is FYNNEI. CDR3 bases read: TGTGCCAGCAGTGAAGACAGGGGCGGCTATGGC. This sequence encodes CASSEDRGGYG. The entire CDR3 reads CASSEDRGGYGYTF.

Many counts were recorded for this clone. The CDR3 goes on 3 residues after the read ends, and that part is filled in from the germline J gene. This chain joins TRBV5-1 and TRBJ2-7; D may be TRBD1 (6 bases). The germline V gene has CDR1 SGHRS and CDR2 YFSETQ. The V end lost 2 bases, the J end lost 0 bases, and 21 bases lay between the germline ends. There are 18 residues in the CDR3. The sequenced part of the CDR3 DNA is TGCGCCAGCAGCTTTTCACCCGAGATGGGACAAAACTCCTACGAG. Translated: CASSFSPEMGQNSYE. The whole CDR3 sequence is CASSFSPEMGQNSYEQYF. Full variable domain (missing parts from reference TRBV5-1 and TRBJ2-7): KAGVTQTPRYLIKTRGQQVTLSCSPISGHRSVSWYQQTPGQGLQFLFEYFSETQRNKGNFPGRFSGRQFSNSRSEMNVSTLELGDSALYLCASSFSPEMGQNSYEQYFGPGTRLTVT.

This clone was recorded at least ten times. The CDR3 goes on 3 residues after the read ends, and that part is filled in from the germline J gene. The chain couples TRBV19 to TRBJ2-3, with a possible D match to TRBD1 (6 bases). This CDR3 contains 13 residues. Between the trimmed V and J ends, which lost 7 bases and 2 bases, there was a span of 10 bases. Germline CDR1 LNHDA, CDR2 SQIVND (reference sequence). CDR3 amino acids: CASIDRTTDTQYF. CDR3 bases read: TGTGCCAGTATAGACAGGACCACAGATACG. Full variable domain (missing parts from reference TRBV19 and TRBJ2-3): DGGITQSPKYLFRKEGQNVTLSCEQNLNHDAMYWYRQDPGQGLRLIYYSQIVNDFQKGDIAEGYSVSREKKESFPLTVTSAQKNPTAFYLCASIDRTTDTQYFGPGTRLTVL.